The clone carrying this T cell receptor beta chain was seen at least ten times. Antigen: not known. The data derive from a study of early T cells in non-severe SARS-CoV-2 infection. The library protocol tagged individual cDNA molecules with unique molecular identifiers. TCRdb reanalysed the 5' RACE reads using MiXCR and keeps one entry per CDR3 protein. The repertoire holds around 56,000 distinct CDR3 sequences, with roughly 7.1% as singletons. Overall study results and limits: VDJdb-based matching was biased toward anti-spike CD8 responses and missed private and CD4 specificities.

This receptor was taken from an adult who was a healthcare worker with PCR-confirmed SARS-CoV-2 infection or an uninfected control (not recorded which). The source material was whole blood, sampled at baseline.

This chain's CDR3 is CSAFASQLHNEQFF. The CDR3 nucleotides read TGCAGTGCTTTTGCCAGCCAACTACACAATGAGCAGTTCTTC. The genes are TRBV20-1 and TRBJ2-1; D is undetermined. V shed 5 bases and J shed 5 bases, with 16 bases lying between them. There are 14 residues in the CDR3. Germline V CDR1 and CDR2: DFQATT, SNEGSKA (reference sequence).